Listed here are 8 T cell receptor beta chains from one sample, sequenced in a study of blood T cell repertoires in COVID-19. This table comes from immunoSEQ multiplex PCR, and its TCRdb copy is limited to in-frame clones, with some not included. The table records about 97,000 clones, 81% of them present only once. The sequencing input was peripheral blood. All receptors derive from a man aged 60 to 75 with acute or convalescent COVID-19.

V gene TRBV3-1 (or the pseudogene TRBV3-2) combines with J gene TRBJ1-3; D is undetermined. Germline CDR1 reads LGHDT; CDR2 reads YNNKEL (reference sequence). This CDR3 has 16 amino acids. V dropped 0 bases and J dropped 4 bases, with 13 bases sitting between them. The CDR3 protein is CASSQEAESNGNTIYF. The CDR3 region has the DNA TGTGCCAGCAGCCAAGAGGCAGAAAGTAACGGAAACACCATATATTTT.

The chain carries TRBV5-1 and TRBJ2-5; TRBD2 might be the D (5 bases). This CDR3 comprises 16 residues. CDR1 SGHRS and CDR2 YFSETQ come from the germline V gene. Trimming took 0 bases from V and 5 from J, leaving 17 bases between them. The CDR3 here is CASSLEPAGHGETQYF. CDR3 sequence (DNA): TGCGCCAGCAGCTTGGAACCCGCGGGTCACGGGGAGACCCAGTACTTC.

This clone has a handful of counts. The chain links TRBV28 to TRBJ1-1; D perhaps matches TRBD1 (5 bases). Germline CDR1 reads MDHEN; CDR2 reads SYDVKM. The V and J ends lost 6 bases and 0 bases respectively, with 17 bases between them. CDR3 length: 16 amino acids. The CDR3 bases are TGTGCCAGCAGCTGGGGCTTGACACGGTTGAACACTGAAGCTTTCTTT. Its translation is CASSWGLTRLNTEAFF.

The DNA of the CDR3 is TGTGCCAGCAGCCCCGGGACAGACACCGGGGAGCTGTTTTTT. It specifies CASSPGTDTGELFF. The gene calls are TRBV3-1 (or the pseudogene TRBV3-2) and TRBJ2-2; TRBD1 agrees at 7 bases. Germline V gene sequence: CDR1 LGHDT, CDR2 YNNKEL (reference sequence). This CDR3 has 14 amino acids. The V segment lost 4 bases and the J segment 3 bases; nucleotides outside the gene matches: 2.

The V call is TRBV5-1, the J call TRBJ2-5, with a tentative D call TRBD1 (6 bases). The CDR3 contains 14 residues. In germline, CDR1 is SGHRS, CDR2 YFSETQ. V was clipped by 6 bases and J by 1 base, with 13 bases between them. The CDR3, as DNA: TGCGCCAGCACCACTGGGACACCCCAAGAGACCCAGTACTTC. Its protein is CASTTGTPQETQYF. Looking up the rest from reference TRBV5-1 and TRBJ2-5 gives the full variable domain: KAGVTQTPRYLIKTRGQQVTLSCSPISGHRSVSWYQQTPGQGLQFLFEYFSETQRNKGNFPGRFSGRQFSNSRSEMNVSTLELGDSALYLCASTTGTPQETQYFGPGTRLLVL.

As DNA, the CDR3 is TGTGCCTGGAGTGGGTGGACAGGGGGGCGTCTGGAGACCCAGTACTTC. Translating it yields CAWSGWTGGRLETQYF. V is TRBV30 and J is TRBJ2-5, with 10 bases aligning to TRBD1. The CDR3 covers 16 residues. CDR1 and CDR2 from the germline V gene are GTSNPN and SVGIG (reference sequence). The ends lost 1 base at V and 5 bases at J; junction bases unmatched: 10.

This chain connects TRBV19 to TRBJ1-2; no clear D gene. Between the trimmed V and J ends, which lost 5 bases and 4 bases, there was a span of 17 bases. This CDR3 has 15 residues. Germline lookup yields CDR1 LNHDA and CDR2 SQIVND (reference sequence). CDR3 DNA: TGTGCCAGTAGTGACTTTAGTCGGGGTGCCTATGGCTACACCTTC. Protein: CASSDFSRGAYGYTF.

V and J are TRBV19 and TRBJ1-6; D is uncertain. The CDR3 sequence is 16 residues long. Germline CDR1 reads LNHDA; CDR2 reads SQIVND (reference sequence). With 7 bases removed from V and 5 bases from J, the gap between germline ends came to 18 bases. CDR3 sequence (DNA): TGTGCCAGTAAGACCTCTGCGGGGAGCAATAATTCACCCCTCCACTTT. Translated: CASKTSAGSNNSPLHF.